This TCR beta chain was recovered during a study of CD8 T cell repertoires and HIV-1 epitope variants. As for the study in general: Equal numbers of autologous T cell-negative cells presented antigen to enriched T cells. An approximately 10-day culture received IL-2, IL-7 and IL-15 on days 3 and 7.

Of note for this clone: Its specificity is unknown.

Data came from immunoSEQ multiplex PCR; TCRdb stores just in-frame clones and leaves some out. The sample contains 5,000 to 7,000 clones, about 67% of which appear only once. Unmatched junction bases numbered 14, after V lost 4 bases and J lost 8 bases. This CDR3 comprises 16 residues. Per germline, CDR1 ENHRY and CDR2 SYGVKD. Study-wide findings and caveats: Nine or ten antigen-specific TCR beta clonotypes were found; six seemed cross-reactive to variants.

The clonotype comes from a male donor with HIV. Sequenced input: cultured CD8+ T cells derived from PBMCs. The rearrangement joins TRBV10-3 to TRBJ1-2; 9 bases are shared with TRBD1. The CDR3 DNA reads TGTGCCATCAGTGCGCAACCGGACAGGGGAGGCCACGGCTACACCTTC. It encodes CAISAQPDRGGHGYTF.